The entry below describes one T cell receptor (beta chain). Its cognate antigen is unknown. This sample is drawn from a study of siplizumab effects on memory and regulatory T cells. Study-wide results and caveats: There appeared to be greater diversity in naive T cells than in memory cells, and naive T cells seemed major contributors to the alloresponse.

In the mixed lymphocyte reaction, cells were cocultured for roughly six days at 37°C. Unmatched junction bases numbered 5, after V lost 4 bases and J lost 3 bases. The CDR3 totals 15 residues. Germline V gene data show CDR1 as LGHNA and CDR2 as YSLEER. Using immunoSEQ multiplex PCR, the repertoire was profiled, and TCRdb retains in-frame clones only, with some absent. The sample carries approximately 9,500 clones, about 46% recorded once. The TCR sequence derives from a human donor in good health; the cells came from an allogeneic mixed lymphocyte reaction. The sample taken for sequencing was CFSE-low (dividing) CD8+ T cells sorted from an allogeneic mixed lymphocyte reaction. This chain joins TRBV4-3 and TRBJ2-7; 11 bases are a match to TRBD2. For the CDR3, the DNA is TGCGCCAGCAGCCTCGTAGCGGGGGGGCTCTACGAGCAGTACTTC. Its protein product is CASSLVAGGLYEQYF.